This is a list of T cell receptor beta chains from one sample in a study of blood T cell repertoires in COVID-19. Profiled with immunoSEQ multiplex PCR; TCRdb holds only in-frame clones, not every one. Among 220,000 or so clones listed, more than 75% were seen once. The sequenced sample was PBMCs or T cells enriched from blood (not recorded which). Every receptor here comes from a woman in her forties or fifties who had recovered from COVID-19. Each CDR3 is given with its conserved first and last residue. A D gene is named only where the DNA matches it firmly. Rows give clone size only sometimes, using once, few, many, or a class for an expanded clone.

CDR3 protein	CDR3 DNA	V gene	J gene	D gene	clone size
CATSPGQGGTGELFF	TGTGCCACCAGCCCGGGACAGGGGGGCACCGGGGAGCTGTTTTTT	TRBV15	TRBJ2-2	TRBD1	.
CASSIRLAQETQYF	TGTGCCAGCAGCATTAGACTGGCCCAAGAGACCCAGTACTTC	TRBV7-2	TRBJ2-5	.	.
CASRGLAGPDEQFF	TGTGCCAGCAGGGGACTAGCGGGGCCCGATGAGCAGTTCTTC	TRBV6-5	TRBJ2-1	TRBD2	.
CASSPLTGGLSSYEQYF	TGTGCCAGCAGCCCCCTAACTGGCGGGTTAAGCTCCTACGAGCAGTACTTC	TRBV6-2/TRBV6-3	TRBJ2-7	.	.
CASTDMSTEAFF	TGTGCCAGTACCGACATGTCTACTGAAGCTTTCTTT	TRBV19	TRBJ1-1	.	.
CASTDEINTEAFF	TGTGCCAGCACCGATGAGATAAACACTGAAGCTTTCTTT	TRBV2	TRBJ1-1	.	.
CASSPLPGEGGYEQYF	TGTGCCAGCAGCCCGCTCCCGGGGGAGGGCGGGTACGAGCAGTACTTC	TRBV7-6	TRBJ2-7	TRBD2	once
CASSLVGGSYNEQFF	TGCGCCAGCAGCTTGGTCGGGGGCTCCTACAATGAGCAGTTCTTC	TRBV5-1	TRBJ2-1	.	.
CASSLGQAVPAQYF	TGTGCCAGCAGTTTGGGACAGGCCGTGCCGGCCCAGTACTTC	TRBV28	TRBJ2-5	TRBD1	.
CASSPWRGAVGYTF	TGTGCCAGCAGCCCCTGGCGGGGGGCGGTCGGCTACACCTTC	TRBV3-1/TRBV3-2	TRBJ1-2	.	.
CASSKDASGVGEQFF	TGTGCCAGCAGCAAAGATGCTAGCGGGGTGGGTGAGCAGTTCTTC	TRBV21-1	TRBJ2-1	.	few
CASSQLTGVGTEAFF	TGTGCCAGCAGCCAGCTTACCGGGGTCGGCACTGAAGCTTTCTTT	TRBV14	TRBJ1-1	.	once
CASTRPGLGTEAFF	TGTGCCAGCACTCGCCCAGGGCTGGGCACTGAAGCTTTCTTT	TRBV28	TRBJ1-1	.	.
CASSPGQTYEQYF	TGTGCCAGCAGCCCGGGACAGACCTACGAGCAGTACTTC	TRBV5-6	TRBJ2-7	TRBD1	.
CASSFQGNTEAFF	TGTGCCAGCAGTTTTCAGGGTAACACTGAAGCTTTCTTT	TRBV12-3/TRBV12-4	TRBJ1-1	.	.
CASSQGHRGHTEAFF	TGCGCCAGCAGCCAAGGTCACAGGGGACACACTGAAGCTTTCTTT	TRBV4-3	TRBJ1-1	TRBD1	.